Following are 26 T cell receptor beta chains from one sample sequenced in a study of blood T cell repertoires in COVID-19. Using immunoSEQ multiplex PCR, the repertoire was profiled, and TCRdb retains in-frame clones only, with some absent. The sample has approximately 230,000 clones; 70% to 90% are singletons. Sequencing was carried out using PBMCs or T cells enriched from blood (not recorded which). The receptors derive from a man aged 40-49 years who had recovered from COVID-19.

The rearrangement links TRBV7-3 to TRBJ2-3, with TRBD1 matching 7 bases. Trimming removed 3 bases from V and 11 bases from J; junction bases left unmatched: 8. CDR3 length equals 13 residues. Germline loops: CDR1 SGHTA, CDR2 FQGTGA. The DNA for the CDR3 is TGTGCCAGCAGCTTCGACCGGGACAGCCAGCAGTATTTT. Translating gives CASSFDRDSQQYF.

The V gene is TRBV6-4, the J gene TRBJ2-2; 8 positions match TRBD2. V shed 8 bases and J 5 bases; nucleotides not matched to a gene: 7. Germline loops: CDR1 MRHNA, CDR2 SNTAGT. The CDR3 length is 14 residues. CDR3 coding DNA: TGTGCCAGCGGAGGGGTAGCGGGAACCGGGGAGCTGTTTTTT. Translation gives CASGGVAGTGELFF.

CDR3 nucleotide sequence: TGTGCCAGCAGCCATACTAGCGGGATAGGTTTCTTC. It yields the protein CASSHTSGIGFF. The rearrangement joins TRBV3-1 (or the pseudogene TRBV3-2) to TRBJ2-1, with 10 bases aligning to TRBD2. J gave up 16 bases and V 3 bases, and 6 bases lay outside the gene matches. Germline V gene sequence: CDR1 LGHDT, CDR2 YNNKEL (reference sequence). This CDR3 has 12 residues.

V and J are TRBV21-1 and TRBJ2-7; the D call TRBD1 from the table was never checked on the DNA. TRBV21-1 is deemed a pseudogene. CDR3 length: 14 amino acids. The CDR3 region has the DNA TGTGCCAGCAGCAAGTCCAGGGAAAGTCACGAGCAGTACTTC. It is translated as CASSKSRESHEQYF.

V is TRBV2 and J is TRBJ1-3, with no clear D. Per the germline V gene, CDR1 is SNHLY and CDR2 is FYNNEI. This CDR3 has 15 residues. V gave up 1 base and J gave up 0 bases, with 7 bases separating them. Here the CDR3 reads CASSEGADSGNTIYF. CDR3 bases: TGTGCCAGCAGTGAAGGGGCAGACTCTGGAAACACCATATATTTT.

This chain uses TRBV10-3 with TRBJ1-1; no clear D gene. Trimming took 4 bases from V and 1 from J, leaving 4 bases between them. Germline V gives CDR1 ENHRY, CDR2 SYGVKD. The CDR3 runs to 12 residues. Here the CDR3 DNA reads TGTGCCATCAGTGGCGGGAACACTGAAGCTTTCTTT. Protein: CAISGGNTEAFF.

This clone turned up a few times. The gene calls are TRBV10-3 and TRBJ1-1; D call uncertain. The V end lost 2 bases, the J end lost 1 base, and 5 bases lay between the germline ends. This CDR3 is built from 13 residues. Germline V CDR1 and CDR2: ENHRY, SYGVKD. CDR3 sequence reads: CAISEVKNTEAFF. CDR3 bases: TGTGCCATCAGTGAGGTCAAGAACACTGAAGCTTTCTTT.

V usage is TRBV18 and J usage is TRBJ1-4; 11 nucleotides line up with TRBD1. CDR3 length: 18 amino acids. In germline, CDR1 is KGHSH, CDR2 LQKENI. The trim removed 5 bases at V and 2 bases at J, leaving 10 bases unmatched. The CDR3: CASSTFRGTGGTNEKLFF. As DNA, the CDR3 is TGTGCCAGCTCAACCTTCCGCGGGACAGGGGGTACTAATGAAAAACTGTTTTTT.

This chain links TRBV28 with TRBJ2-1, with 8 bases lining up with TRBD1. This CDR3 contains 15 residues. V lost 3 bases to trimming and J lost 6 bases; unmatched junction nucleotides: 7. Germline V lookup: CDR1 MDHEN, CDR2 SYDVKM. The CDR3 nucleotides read TGTGCCAGCAGTTTCTTGCGACAGGGGTTCAATGAGCAGTTCTTC. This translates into CASSFLRQGFNEQFF. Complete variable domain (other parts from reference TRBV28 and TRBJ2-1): DVKVTQSSRYLVKRTGEKVFLECVQDMDHENMFWYRQDPGLGLRLIYFSYDVKMKEKGDIPEGYSVSREKKERFSLILESASTNQTSMYLCASSFLRQGFNEQFFGPGTRLTVL.

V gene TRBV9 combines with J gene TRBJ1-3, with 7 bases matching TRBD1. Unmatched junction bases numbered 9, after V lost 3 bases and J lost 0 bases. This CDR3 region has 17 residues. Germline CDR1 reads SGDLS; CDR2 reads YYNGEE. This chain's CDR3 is CASSATTGTASGNTIYF. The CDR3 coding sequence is TGTGCCAGCAGCGCAACGACTGGGACAGCCTCTGGAAACACCATATATTTT.

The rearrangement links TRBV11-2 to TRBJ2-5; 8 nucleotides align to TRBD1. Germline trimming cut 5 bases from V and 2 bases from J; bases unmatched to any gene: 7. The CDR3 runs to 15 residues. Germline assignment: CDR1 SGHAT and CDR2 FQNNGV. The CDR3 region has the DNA TGTGCCAGCAGCCCAGGGACAGGAAAGCAAGAGACCCAGTACTTC. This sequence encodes CASSPGTGKQETQYF.

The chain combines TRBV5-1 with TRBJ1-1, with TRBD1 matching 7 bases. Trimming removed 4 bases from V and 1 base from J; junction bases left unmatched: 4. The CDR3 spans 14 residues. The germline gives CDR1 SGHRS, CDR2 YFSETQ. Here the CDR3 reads CASSVTGANTEAFF. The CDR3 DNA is TGCGCCAGCAGCGTAACAGGGGCGAACACTGAAGCTTTCTTT. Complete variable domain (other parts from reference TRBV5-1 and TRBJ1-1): KAGVTQTPRYLIKTRGQQVTLSCSPISGHRSVSWYQQTPGQGLQFLFEYFSETQRNKGNFPGRFSGRQFSNSRSEMNVSTLELGDSALYLCASSVTGANTEAFFGQGTRLTVV.

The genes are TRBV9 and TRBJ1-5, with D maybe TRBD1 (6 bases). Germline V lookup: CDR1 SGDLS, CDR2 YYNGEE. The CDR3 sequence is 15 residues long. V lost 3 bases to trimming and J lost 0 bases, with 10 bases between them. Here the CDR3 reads CASSAGTNSNQPQHF. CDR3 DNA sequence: TGTGCCAGCAGCGCCGGGACAAATAGCAATCAGCCCCAGCATTTT.

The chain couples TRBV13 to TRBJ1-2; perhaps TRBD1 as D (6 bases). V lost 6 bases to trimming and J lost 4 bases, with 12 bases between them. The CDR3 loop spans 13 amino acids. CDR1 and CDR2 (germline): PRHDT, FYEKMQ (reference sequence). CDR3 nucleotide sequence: TGTGCCAGCAGTCCGGGACAAGCCTATGGCTACACCTTC. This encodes CASSPGQAYGYTF.

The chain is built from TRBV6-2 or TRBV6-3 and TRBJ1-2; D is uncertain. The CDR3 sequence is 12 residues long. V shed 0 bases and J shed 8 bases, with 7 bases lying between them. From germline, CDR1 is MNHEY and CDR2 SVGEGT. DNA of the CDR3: TGTGCCAGCAGTTACTCGGAGGAGGGCTACACCTTC. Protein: CASSYSEEGYTF.

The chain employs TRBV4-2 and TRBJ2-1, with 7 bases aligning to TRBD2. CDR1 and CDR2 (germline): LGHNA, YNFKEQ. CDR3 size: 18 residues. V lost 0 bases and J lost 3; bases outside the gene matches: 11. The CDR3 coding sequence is TGTGCCAGCAGCCAAGATTCCCCAACTAGCGCCGGCTACAATGAGCAGTTCTTC. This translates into CASSQDSPTSAGYNEQFF.

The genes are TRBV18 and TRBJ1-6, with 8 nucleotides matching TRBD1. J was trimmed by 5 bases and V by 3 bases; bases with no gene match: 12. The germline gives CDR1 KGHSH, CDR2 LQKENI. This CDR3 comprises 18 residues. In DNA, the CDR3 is TGTGCCAGCTCACCGAAAGTCGGGACAGGAATTAATAATTCACCCCTCCACTTT. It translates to CASSPKVGTGINNSPLHF.

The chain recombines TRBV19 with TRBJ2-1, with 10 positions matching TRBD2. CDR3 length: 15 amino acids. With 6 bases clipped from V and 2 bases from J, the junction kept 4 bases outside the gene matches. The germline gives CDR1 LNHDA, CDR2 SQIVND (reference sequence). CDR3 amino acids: CASSPSGSAYNEQFF. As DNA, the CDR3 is TGTGCCAGTAGCCCTAGCGGGAGTGCCTACAATGAGCAGTTCTTC.

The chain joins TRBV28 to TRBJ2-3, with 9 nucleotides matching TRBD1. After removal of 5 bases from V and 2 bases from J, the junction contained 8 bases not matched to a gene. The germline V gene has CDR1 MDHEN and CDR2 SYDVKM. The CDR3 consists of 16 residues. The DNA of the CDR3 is TGTGCCAGCAGTCCCCGGACAGGGGCAACCACAGATACGCAGTATTTT. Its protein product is CASSPRTGATTDTQYF.

CDR3 sequence reads: CASSYGSGVSGYTF. CDR3 bases: TGTGCCAGCAGTTACGGCAGTGGAGTCTCTGGCTACACCTTC. The J gene is TRBJ1-2, the V gene TRBV6-5; D is uncertain. Germline V CDR1 and CDR2: MNHEY, SVGAGI. The V and J ends lost 2 bases and 7 bases respectively, with 14 bases between them. CDR3 length: 14 residues.

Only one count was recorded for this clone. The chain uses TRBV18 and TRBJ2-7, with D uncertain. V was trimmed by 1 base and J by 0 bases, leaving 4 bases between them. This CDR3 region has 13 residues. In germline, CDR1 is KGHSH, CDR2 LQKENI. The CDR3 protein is CASSPQSSYEQYF. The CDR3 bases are TGTGCCAGCTCACCACAGAGCTCCTACGAGCAGTACTTC.

CDR3 loop: CASSPGGGYTF. For the CDR3, the DNA is TGTGCCAGCAGTCCAGGGGGAGGCTACACCTTC. This chain links TRBV6-5 with TRBJ1-2; TRBD1 matches at 7 bases. Germline loops: CDR1 MNHEY, CDR2 SVGAGI. This CDR3 spans 11 amino acids. The J segment lost 8 bases and the V segment lost 5 bases, leaving 2 bases of the junction unmatched.

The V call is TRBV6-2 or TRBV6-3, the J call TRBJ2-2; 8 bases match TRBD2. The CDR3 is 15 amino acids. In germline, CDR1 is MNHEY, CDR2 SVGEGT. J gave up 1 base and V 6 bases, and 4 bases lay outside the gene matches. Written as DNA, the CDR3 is TGTGCCAGCAGCACAACTAGCGGGAACACCGGGGAGCTGTTTTTT. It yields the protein CASSTTSGNTGELFF.

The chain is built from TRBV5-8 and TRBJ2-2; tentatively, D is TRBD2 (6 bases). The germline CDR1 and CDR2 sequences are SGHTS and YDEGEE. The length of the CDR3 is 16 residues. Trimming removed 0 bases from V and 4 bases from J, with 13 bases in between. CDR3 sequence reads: CASSLDSGAVTGELFF. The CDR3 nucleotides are TGTGCCAGCAGCTTGGATTCGGGAGCGGTCACCGGGGAGCTGTTTTTT. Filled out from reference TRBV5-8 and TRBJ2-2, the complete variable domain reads EAGVTQSPTHLIKTRGQQATLRCSPISGHTSVYWYQQALGLGLQFLLWYDEGEERNRGNFPPRFSGRQFPNYSSELNVNALELEDSALYLCASSLDSGAVTGELFFGEGSRLTVL.

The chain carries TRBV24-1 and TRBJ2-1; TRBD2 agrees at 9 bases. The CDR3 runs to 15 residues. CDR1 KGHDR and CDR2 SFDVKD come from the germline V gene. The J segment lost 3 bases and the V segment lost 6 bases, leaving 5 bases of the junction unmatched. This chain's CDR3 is CATSFGSGGYNEQFF. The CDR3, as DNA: TGTGCCACCAGTTTCGGTAGCGGGGGCTACAATGAGCAGTTCTTC.

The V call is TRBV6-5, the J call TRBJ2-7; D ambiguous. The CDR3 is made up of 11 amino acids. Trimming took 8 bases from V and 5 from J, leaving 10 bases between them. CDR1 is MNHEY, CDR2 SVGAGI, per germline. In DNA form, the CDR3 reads TGTGCCAGCGTTTTACACCACGAGCAGTACTTC. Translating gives CASVLHHEQYF.